Sequencing of this T cell receptor (beta chain) was carried out in a study of CD4 T cells in relation to SARS-CoV-2 and coronaviruses. Notes on the study in general: In roughly 65% of donors, memory CD4+ clonotypes crossrecognized SARS-CoV-2 and at least one common cold coronavirus spike.

Sequenced by immunoSEQ multiplex PCR; TCRdb stores in-frame clones only, minus some. The profile shows almost 20,000 clones, 81% of them singletons. V lost 7 bases and J lost 5; bases outside the gene matches: 5. Germline loops: CDR1 SNHLY, CDR2 FYNNEI. There are 14 residues in the CDR3. This clone was seen just once. Antigen unknown. Before the COVID-19 pandemic, during about 2011-2019, CD4+ T cells were taken from unexposed donors. The cells were cultured for under 13 days before CD4+ T cells were isolated. The TCR sequence derives from a human donor in good health. This chain connects TRBV2 to TRBJ2-3, with 11 bases identical to TRBD2. Sequencing input: CD4+ T cells from PBMCs, cultured in vitro. CDR3 DNA sequence: TGTGCCAGCATAGCGGGAGGGCCAGTAGATACGCAGTATTTT. This translates into CASIAGGPVDTQYF.